This T cell receptor beta chain originates from a study of cytomegalovirus exposure and HLA in healthy donors. A single count supports this clone. Its antigen is unidentified. With 60 Vbeta and 13 Jbeta primers, the PCR was carried out. Sequenced by immunoSEQ multiplex PCR; TCRdb stores in-frame clones only, minus some. The table records approximately 200,000 clones, approximately 81% of them present only once. Whole-study results and caveats: Productive status was seen about 90% or about 30% of the time for most TCR beta V segments in an earlier analysis.

Looked up from germline, CDR1 is LNHNV and CDR2 is YYDKDF (reference sequence). The CDR3 spans 15 residues. Trimming shortened V by 3 bases and J by 5 bases, and 17 bases separated the two germline ends. The clonotype comes from a boy between 5 and 17 years old in good health and CMV-seronegative. V and J are TRBV15 and TRBJ2-7, with a possible D match to TRBD1 (6 bases). Sequenced input: PBMCs. CDR3 sequence reads: CATSSTPTGPHEQYF. The CDR3 DNA reads TGTGCCACCAGCAGTACTCCAACAGGGCCCCACGAGCAGTACTTC.